This T cell receptor (beta chain) stems from a study of cytomegalovirus exposure and HLA in healthy donors. Germline V gene lookup returns CDR1 SGDLS and CDR2 YYNGEE. The CDR3 is 14 amino acids. V was cut by 4 bases and J by 5 bases, with 12 bases left in between. Broader study findings: Judged likely to be a sequencing artifact was a cluster of highly shared sequence variants. In a later analysis, HLA-associated TCR beta chains were more clonally expanded than equally common others.

As regards this clone: Its specificity is not known.

PCR was performed using 60 Vbeta and 13 Jbeta primers. The assay was immunoSEQ multiplex PCR, and TCRdb's table has in-frame clones only and misses some. The data contain 150,000 to 200,000 clones, 68% of them singletons. This receptor was obtained from a middle-aged man in good health and CMV-seronegative. The chain has TRBV9 and TRBJ1-4; tentatively, D is TRBD1 (5 bases). Sequencing was performed on PBMCs. The CDR3 sequence is CASSLGDLNEKLFF. The CDR3 nucleotides read TGTGCCAGCAGCCTAGGGGACTTGAATGAAAAACTGTTTTTT.